The present entry profiles one T cell receptor beta chain with its context. The antigen remains unidentified. This record belongs to a study of cytomegalovirus exposure and HLA in healthy donors. Trimming shortened V by 2 bases and J by 3 bases, and 8 bases separated the two germline ends. This CDR3 has 13 residues. CDR1 is SGHRS, CDR2 YFSETQ, per germline. Donors showed nominal health when sampled, although they likely had unrecorded immune exposures. Study-wide findings and caveats: Presence/absence analyses treated sequencing depth as roughly uniform across donors. The study dropped some indistinguishable V segments, TRBV6-2 and TRBV6-3 among them.

Both 60 Vbeta primers and 13 Jbeta primers went into the PCR. The table came from immunoSEQ multiplex PCR; TCRdb's copy has only in-frame clones and leaves some out. The profile shows about 130,000 clones, around 75% of them singletons. The clonotype was recovered from a man younger than 40 in good health and CMV-seronegative. The chain couples TRBV5-1 to TRBJ2-5; D perhaps matches TRBD1 (5 bases). Sequences were obtained from PBMCs. Here the CDR3 reads CASSLPTEETQYF. For the CDR3, the DNA is TGCGCCAGCAGCTTACCGACAGAAGAGACCCAGTACTTC.